A selection of T cell receptor beta chains follows, all from one sample in a study of regulatory T cells in long-lasting Graves disease. One entry per CDR3 protein, called by TCRdb with MiXCR from the multiplex PCR reads. The profile shows some 440,000 distinct CDR3 sequences, under 25% of them singletons. The sequenced sample was peripheral blood mononuclear cells (PBMCs), obtained when the disease was refractory, from a patient treated with antithyroid drugs. These receptors originate from a female donor with Graves disease. Each CDR3 is given with its conserved first and last residue. The D gene is left open where the match is weak. Clone sizes are given selectively: once, few, many, or a class where the clone is expanded.

j_gene | v_gene | d_gene | abundance | CDR3nt | CDR3aa
TRBJ2-7 | TRBV6-2/TRBV6-3 | - | many | TGTGCCAGCAGTTACTCAGGGGACAAGCAGTACTTC | CASSYSGDKQYF
TRBJ1-2 | TRBV27 | TRBD1 | - | TGTGCCAGCAGTTTCCACCGGACAGGGGCCTATGGCTACACCTTC | CASSFHRTGAYGYTF
TRBJ2-3 | TRBV30 | - | - | TGTGCCTGGGGCGGAGATACGCAGTATTTT | CAWGGDTQYF
TRBJ1-2 | TRBV7-2 | - | many | TGTGCCAGCAGCCTGCACGGAGGCGGCTATGGCTACACCTTC | CASSLHGGGYGYTF
TRBJ1-6 | TRBV7-9 | TRBD1 | few | TGTGCCAGCAGCTTCCGGGACAGGGTTTCACCCCTCCACTTT | CASSFRDRVSPLHF
TRBJ2-3 | TRBV24-1 | - | - | TGTGCCACCAGTGAAGAAGTCACAGATACGCAGTATTTT | CATSEEVTDTQYF
TRBJ2-5 | TRBV2 | - | many | TGTGCCAGCAGAGGTGGATCTAACCAAGAGACCCAGTACTTC | CASRGGSNQETQYF
TRBJ2-2 | TRBV3-1 | - | many | TGTGCCAGCAGCCAAGAATCGGACTCGAACACCGGGGAGCTGTTTTTT | CASSQESDSNTGELFF
TRBJ2-5 | TRBV7-9 | - | few | TGTGCCAGCAGCTTATGGGGGCAACAAGAGACCCAGTACTTC | CASSLWGQQETQYF
TRBJ2-5 | TRBV20-1 | TRBD2 | few | TGCAGTGCTAGTGCGTTAGCGGGAGTATATGAGACCCAGTACTTC | CSASALAGVYETQYF
TRBJ1-2 | TRBV19 | TRBD1 | few | TGTGCCAGTAGTGCCGGACCTCGGACAGGGAACTATGGCTACACCTTC | CASSAGPRTGNYGYTF
TRBJ1-1 | TRBV14 | TRBD1 | many | TGTGCCAGCAGTCTCCGGGACAGGGTTGTGAACACTGAAGCTTTCTTT | CASSLRDRVVNTEAFF
TRBJ2-3 | TRBV7-2 | TRBD2 | - | TGTGCCAGCAGCACTACTAGCGGGGTGGGTGGAGATACGCAGTATTTT | CASSTTSGVGGDTQYF
TRBJ2-3 | TRBV6-2/TRBV6-3 | - | many | TGTGCCAGCAGTTACTCCTTTGGGCGGCGCACAGATACGCAGTATTTT | CASSYSFGRRTDTQYF
TRBJ2-2 | TRBV27 | - | many | TGTGCCAGCAGTTTGCGGCGGGGGGAGCTGTTTTTT | CASSLRRGELFF
TRBJ1-2 | TRBV16 | TRBD1 | many | TGTGCCAGCAGCCAATCATCAGGACAGGGTAATGGCTACACCTTC | CASSQSSGQGNGYTF
TRBJ2-7 | TRBV5-1 | - | few | TGCGCCAGCAGCCTAGAAAGCGGGTTGGCTTACGAGCAGTACTTC | CASSLESGLAYEQYF
TRBJ2-7 | TRBV28 | TRBD1 | many | TGTGCCAGCAGTCAGACAGGGTTAATCAGGAGTTACGAGCAGTACTTC | CASSQTGLIRSYEQYF
TRBJ2-7 | TRBV27 | - | few | TGTGCCAGCAGCGATGGGGCAACCTACGAGCAGTACTTC | CASSDGATYEQYF
TRBJ2-5 | TRBV29-1 | TRBD2 | many | TGCAGCGTTGATACCAGCTTATCGGGGGGGGAGACCCAGTACTTC | CSVDTSLSGGETQYF
TRBJ1-3 | TRBV30 | - | - | TGTGCCTGGGGGTTCTCTGGAAACACCATATATTTT | CAWGFSGNTIYF
TRBJ2-7 | TRBV27 | - | many | TGTGCCAGCAGTTTTGACCTGGAGACCCAGACCTACGAGCAGTACTTC | CASSFDLETQTYEQYF
TRBJ1-5 | TRBV6-5 | TRBD1 | - | TGTGCCAGCAGTTACAGGGGGCATATCGGGGATCAGCCCCAGCATTTT | CASSYRGHIGDQPQHF
TRBJ1-2 | TRBV30 | TRBD1 | many | TGTGCCTGGAGCGCCGGGACAGGGGTTTTTGGTGGCTACACCTTC | CAWSAGTGVFGGYTF
TRBJ1-3 | TRBV5-1 | - | - | TGCGCCAGCAGGGGGTCTGGAAACACCATATATTTT | CASRGSGNTIYF
TRBJ1-2 | TRBV20-1 | TRBD1 | - | TGCAGTGCTAGAGATACAGGGGGCAGCTATGGCTACACCTTC | CSARDTGGSYGYTF
TRBJ1-5 | TRBV28 | - | many | TGTGCCAGCAGTTTATCGACGGTGGTACGTTATCAGCCCCAGCATTTT | CASSLSTVVRYQPQHF
TRBJ1-2 | TRBV29-1 | TRBD1 | many | TGCAGCGTAGAGGGACAGGGGGCGGGTGGCTACACCTTC | CSVEGQGAGGYTF
TRBJ2-5 | TRBV4-1 | - | - | TGCGCCAGCAGCCAAGCACAGGTCCAAGAGACCCAGTACTTC | CASSQAQVQETQYF
TRBJ2-6 | TRBV19 | TRBD1 | - | TGTGCCAGTAGTCCCAGACCGGGACAGGGCATTGGGGCCAACGTCCTGACTTTC | CASSPRPGQGIGANVLTF
TRBJ2-5 | TRBV6-2/TRBV6-3 | TRBD2 | many | TGTGCCACCTCAAGGGGAGGGCCCGTGCAGACCCAGTACTTC | CATSRGGPVQTQYF
TRBJ2-7 | TRBV20-1 | - | - | TGCAGTGCTGCTAGAGCTGGCGAGCAGTACTTC | CSAARAGEQYF
TRBJ1-2 | TRBV5-1 | TRBD1 | - | TGCGCCAGCAGCTTGACGGGGACAGCCTATGGCTACACCTTC | CASSLTGTAYGYTF
TRBJ2-5 | TRBV3-1 | TRBD2 | many | TGTGCCAGCAGCCAAGGGAAAGGGACTACCCGCCAAGAGACCCAGTACTTC | CASSQGKGTTRQETQYF
TRBJ1-5 | TRBV6-1 | - | - | TGTGCCAGCAGTGAGAGCCTTGGGGCAGGGTCCCAGCCCCAGCATTTT | CASSESLGAGSQPQHF
TRBJ2-1 | TRBV7-2 | TRBD1 | - | TGTGCCAGCAGCTTAGAAGGACAGGGAATATACAATGAGCAGTTCTTC | CASSLEGQGIYNEQFF
TRBJ2-5 | TRBV7-9 | - | many | TGTGCCAGCAGTTTAAGGATACAGGAGACCCAGTACTTC | CASSLRIQETQYF
TRBJ2-7 | TRBV7-2 | - | many | TGTGCCAGCAGCTTAGGAGGAAGGTACGAGCAGTACTTC | CASSLGGRYEQYF
TRBJ1-2 | TRBV6-1 | - | many | TGTGCCAGCAGCTTGACAGGTTTGAGGGGCTACACCTTC | CASSLTGLRGYTF
TRBJ2-7 | TRBV6-2/TRBV6-3 | TRBD2 | many | TGTGCCAGCAGTTTCGGGACTAGCGGGAGTTCGAGCTACGAGCAGTACTTC | CASSFGTSGSSSYEQYF
TRBJ1-3 | TRBV7-2 | - | many | TGTGCCAGCAGCCGACAGCACTCTGGAAACACCATATATTTT | CASSRQHSGNTIYF
TRBJ1-1 | TRBV6-1 | - | - | TGTGCCAGCAGTGGAGACTGGTCTGGGGCTTTCTTT | CASSGDWSGAFF
TRBJ2-3 | TRBV2 | - | - | TGTGCCAGCAGTGCCTTTTCTAGCGTGAGTCGAGATACGCAGTATTTT | CASSAFSSVSRDTQYF
TRBJ1-2 | TRBV29-1 | TRBD1 | few | TGCAGCGTCTTAAAAACCGGGACAGCTAGTGGCTACACCTTC | CSVLKTGTASGYTF
TRBJ1-1 | TRBV5-6 | TRBD1 | few | TGTGCCAGCACCCGGGACAGGGGCTTTCGGCGGAACACTGAAGCTTTCTTT | CASTRDRGFRRNTEAFF
TRBJ2-2 | TRBV29-1 | TRBD1 | - | TGCAGCGTCGACGGACAGGATGGGAGCACCGGGGAGCTGTTTTTT | CSVDGQDGSTGELFF
TRBJ2-1 | TRBV12-3/TRBV12-4 | - | - | TGTGCCAGCAGTTTAAGTGGCGGGGACAATGAGCAGTTCTTC | CASSLSGGDNEQFF
TRBJ1-6 | TRBV27 | - | - | TGTGCCAGCGGGGCCTCGCCACTACCAGCCAATTCACCCCTCCACTTT | CASGASPLPANSPLHF
TRBJ1-1 | TRBV9 | TRBD1 | - | TGTGCCAGCAGTCCTAGATCTTCAGGGGGAACTGAAGCTTTCTTT | CASSPRSSGGTEAFF